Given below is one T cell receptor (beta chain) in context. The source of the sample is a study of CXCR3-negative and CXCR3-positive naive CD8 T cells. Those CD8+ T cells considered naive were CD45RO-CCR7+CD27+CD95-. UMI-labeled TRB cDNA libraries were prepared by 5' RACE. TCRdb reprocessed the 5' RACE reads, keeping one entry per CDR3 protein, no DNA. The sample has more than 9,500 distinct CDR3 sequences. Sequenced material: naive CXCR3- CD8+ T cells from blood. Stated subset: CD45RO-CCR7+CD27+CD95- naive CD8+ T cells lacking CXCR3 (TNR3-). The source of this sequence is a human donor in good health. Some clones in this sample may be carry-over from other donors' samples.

CDR3 in amino acids: CASSRLFRTDTQYF. The V call is TRBV2, the J call TRBJ2-3. Germline V lookup: CDR1 SNHLY, CDR2 FYNNEI. This CDR3 is 14 amino acids long.